What follows are 9 T cell receptor beta chains derived from one specimen sequenced in a study of blood T cell repertoires in COVID-19. Clones were sequenced by immunoSEQ multiplex PCR, and TCRdb holds only the in-frame ones, with some missing. The profile shows more than 40,000 clones, 70% to 90% of them singletons. The sample comprised peripheral blood. These receptors originate from an elderly man with acute or convalescent COVID-19.

This chain connects TRBV19 to TRBJ2-2; 7 bases are shared with TRBD1. CDR1 is LNHDA and CDR2 is SQIVND in the germline V gene (reference sequence). This CDR3 comprises 14 residues. Germline trimming cut 5 bases from V and 5 bases from J; bases unmatched to any gene: 5. Written as DNA, the CDR3 is TGTGCCAGTAGTCCGCAGACAGGGACCGGGGAGCTGTTTTTT. Its translation: CASSPQTGTGELFF. Using reference TRBV19 and TRBJ2-2 for the parts outside the CDR3, the full variable domain is DGGITQSPKYLFRKEGQNVTLSCEQNLNHDAMYWYRQDPGQGLRLIYYSQIVNDFQKGDIAEGYSVSREKKESFPLTVTSAQKNPTAFYLCASSPQTGTGELFFGEGSRLTVL.

In its sample, this clone was seen once. The gene calls are TRBV7-9 and TRBJ2-3; no reliable D call. The ends were cut back, 5 bases at V and 4 bases at J, with 13 bases in the middle. CDR1 SEHNR and CDR2 FQNEAQ come from the germline V gene (reference sequence). This CDR3 has 14 amino acids. CDR3 sequence (DNA): TGTGCCAGCAGCCCAAAATTAGCCCCAGATACGCAGTATTTT. As protein: CASSPKLAPDTQYF. Full variable domain (missing parts from reference TRBV7-9 and TRBJ2-3): DTGVSQNPRHKITKRGQNVTFRCDPISEHNRLYWYRQTLGQGPEFLTYFQNEAQLEKSRLLSDRFSAERPKGSFSTLEIQRTEQGDSAMYLCASSPKLAPDTQYFGPGTRLTVL.

V and J are TRBV3-1 (or the pseudogene TRBV3-2) and TRBJ1-6; D not certain. The CDR3 length is 14 residues. CDR1 is LGHDT and CDR2 is YNNKEL in the germline V gene (reference sequence). The V and J ends lost 7 bases and 2 bases respectively, with 9 bases between them. CDR3 residues: CASNPGPYNSPLHF. CDR3 bases: TGTGCCAGCAACCCAGGCCCCTATAATTCACCCCTCCACTTT.

The chain carries TRBV29-1 and TRBJ2-7; 7 bases match TRBD1. V lost 6 bases and J lost 2; bases outside the gene matches: 13. Per germline, CDR1 SQVTM and CDR2 ANQGSEA. There are 15 residues in the CDR3. In DNA form, the CDR3 reads TGCAGCGTGGCCCGGACAGGTCTATCCCCCTACGAGCAGTACTTC. This codes for CSVARTGLSPYEQYF.

This clone was seen just once. This rearrangement joins TRBV5-1 to TRBJ1-2, with 12 bases lining up with TRBD1. V was pared by 4 bases and J by 8 bases, with 15 bases of the junction left unmatched. The CDR3 runs 17 residues. Per germline, CDR1 SGHRS and CDR2 YFSETQ. CDR3 in amino acids: CASSRGTGGAEVSGYTF. DNA of the CDR3: TGCGCCAGCAGCCGAGGGACAGGGGGCGCGGAGGTGAGCGGCTACACCTTC.

V usage is TRBV2 and J usage is TRBJ1-5; the match to TRBD1 covers 7 bases. V trimming: 5 bases; J trimming: 1 base; junction bases outside the gene matches: 5. CDR3 length: 15 amino acids. In germline, CDR1 is SNHLY, CDR2 FYNNEI. CDR3 coding DNA: TGTGCCAGCAGTCTAAACAGGGGAAGCAATCAGCCCCAGCATTTT. The encoded protein is CASSLNRGSNQPQHF.

The CDR3 loop reads CASSKALSGQGHHQPQHF. As DNA, the CDR3 is TGTGCCAGCAGCAAAGCGCTTTCAGGACAGGGTCACCATCAGCCCCAGCATTTT. The V and J genes are TRBV21-1 and TRBJ1-5; no DNA check was done on the table's D call, TRBD1. TRBV21-1 represents a pseudogene. This CDR3 has 18 amino acids.

V is TRBV3-1 (or the pseudogene TRBV3-2) and J is TRBJ2-1; 9 bases map to TRBD2. The CDR3 is 17 amino acids. The germline CDR1 and CDR2 sequences are LGHDT and YNNKEL (reference sequence). J lost 4 bases, V lost 0 bases, and 7 bases had no gene match. The CDR3, as DNA: TGTGCCAGCAGCCAAGATGGGGCTAGCGGGATATACAATGAGCAGTTCTTC. It codes for CASSQDGASGIYNEQFF.

This clone appeared a single time. V is TRBV7-3 and J is TRBJ2-3; 11 bases align to TRBD2. The germline CDR1 and CDR2 sequences are SGHTA and FQGTGA. The CDR3 is 17 amino acids. With V trimmed by 2 bases and J by 0 bases, 4 bases remained unmatched. The CDR3 here is CASSLLASGGSTDTQYF. In nucleotides, the CDR3 is TGTGCCAGCAGCTTATTGGCTAGCGGGGGGAGCACAGATACGCAGTATTTT. Full variable domain (missing parts from reference TRBV7-3 and TRBJ2-3): GAGVSQTPSNKVTEKGKYVELRCDPISGHTALYWYRQSLGQGPEFLIYFQGTGAADDSGLPNDRFFAVRPEGSVSTLKIQRTERGDSAVYLCASSLLASGGSTDTQYFGPGTRLTVL.